Shown below are 27 T cell receptor beta chains from a single sample sequenced in a study of CD8 T cells in ankylosing spondylitis (dated by TCRdb to 2016 to 2017). What the study reported, not specific to this receptor: A TCR beta motif made up of several highly homologous amino acid variants appeared to be characteristic of blood from ankylosing spondylitis patients.

These receptors' targets are unknown. Libraries came from 5' RACE. The sample was run on an Illumina HiSeq 2500. TCRdb's own reprocessing of the public reads used fastp at Q25 and MiXCR and kept productive beta chains. Each CDR3 protein appears once, grouped with its most common genes and DNA. Counted in this sample were approximately 550,000 distinct CDR3 sequences; roughly 13% of them appeared once. The top ten clones comprise approximately 7% of the sample. The material sequenced was blood, either unsorted or a sorted T cell fraction (not recorded which). These TCRs come from a male donor with ankylosing spondylitis.

The genes are TRBV12-3 or TRBV12-4 and TRBJ1-2; D remains ambiguous. V lost 8 bases and J lost 1, with 23 bases in between. The length of the CDR3 is 17 residues. CDR3: CASCSGTAHPLNYGYTF. CDR3 DNA: TGTGCCAGCTGTAGTGGAACAGCCCACCCGCTTAACTATGGCTACACCTTC.

This clonotype has only a few counts. The chain is built from TRBV25-1 and TRBJ1-1, with 10 bases that match TRBD1. V dropped 1 base and J dropped 6; count of bases not matched to a gene: 5. This CDR3 is 15 amino acids long. CDR1 MGHDK and CDR2 SYGVNS come from the germline V gene. CDR3 sequence: CASSEWRTGGAEAFF. For the CDR3, the DNA is TGTGCCAGCAGTGAATGGAGGACAGGGGGGGCTGAAGCTTTCTTT.

The J gene is TRBJ2-1, the V gene TRBV20-1; 7 bases match TRBD2. The CDR3 runs 16 residues. V lost 0 bases to trimming and J lost 7 bases; unmatched junction nucleotides: 12. Germline V lookup: CDR1 DFQATT, CDR2 SNEGSKA (reference sequence). CDR3 residues: CSARERSSGSWNEQFF. The CDR3 DNA reads TGCAGTGCTAGAGAGAGGTCTAGCGGATCCTGGAATGAGCAGTTCTTC.

This clonotype turned up a few times. The chain has TRBV5-6 and TRBJ1-5; no firm D call. The CDR3 consists of 14 residues. V lost 0 bases to trimming and J lost 6 bases, with 10 bases between them. Germline V CDR1 and CDR2: SGHDT, YYEEEE. CDR3 region: CASSLGRRGQPQHF. The CDR3 DNA reads TGTGCCAGCAGCTTGGGTAGGCGGGGTCAGCCCCAGCATTTT. Complete variable domain (other parts from reference TRBV5-6 and TRBJ1-5): DAGVTQSPTHLIKTRGQQVTLRCSPKSGHDTVSWYQQALGQGPQFIFQYYEEEERQRGNFPDRFSGHQFPNYSSELNVNALLLGDSALYLCASSLGRRGQPQHFGDGTRLSIL.

This clonotype was counted only a few times. J is TRBJ2-1 and V is TRBV3-2; whether TRBD2, the table's D call, matches the DNA was not checked. TRBV3-2 is an annotated pseudogene. This CDR3 is 16 amino acids long. The CDR3 is CASSQDPSGRYNEQFF. CDR3 nucleotides: TGTGCCAGCAGCCAAGATCCTAGCGGGAGGTACAATGAGCAGTTCTTC.

This clonotype has only a few counts. The chain combines TRBV9 with TRBJ2-1; D gene unclear. V dropped 3 bases and J dropped 9 bases, with 22 bases sitting between them. There are 16 residues in the CDR3. The germline CDR1 and CDR2 sequences are SGDLS and YYNGEE. The DNA for the CDR3 is TGTGCCAGCAGCGGAGGAAGCACCACCCTTACAAGTGAGCAGTTCTTC. Its protein product is CASSGGSTTLTSEQFF.

This clonotype was detected only a few times. V and J are TRBV3-1 and TRBJ2-7, with 9 bases that match TRBD1. The CDR3 length is 17 residues. The J segment lost 1 base and the V segment lost 4 bases, leaving 11 bases of the junction unmatched. Germline V CDR1 and CDR2: LGHDT, YNNKEL (reference sequence). Here the CDR3 DNA reads TGTGCCAGCAGCCGCCTCCCCACCGGGACAGGGTCCTACGAGCAGTACTTC. Translating gives CASSRLPTGTGSYEQYF.

This clonotype was recorded a few times. This chain uses TRBV19 with TRBJ2-1; TRBD2 matches at 7 bases. V trimming: 3 bases; J trimming: 1 base; junction bases outside the gene matches: 6. Germline loops: CDR1 LNHDA, CDR2 SQIVND (reference sequence). The CDR3 spans 16 residues. Here the CDR3 DNA reads TGTGCCAGTAGTATGGGGGAGGGCCATTCCTACAATGAGCAGTTCTTC. Its translation is CASSMGEGHSYNEQFF.

The chain combines TRBV30 with TRBJ2-1; 10 bases agree with TRBD2. The CDR3 totals 17 residues. The V gene end was trimmed by 3 bases and the J gene end by 3 bases; junction bases not matched to a gene: 11. Germline-derived CDR1 and CDR2 are GTSNPN and SVGIG (reference sequence). The CDR3 bases are TGTGCCTGGAGAACTTTTAGACTAGCGGGCCTCTACAATGAGCAGTTCTTC. It codes for CAWRTFRLAGLYNEQFF.

In this sample, this clonotype turned up a few times. J is TRBJ1-1 and V is TRBV10-3; D possibly corresponds to TRBD1 (6 bases). The V and J ends lost 0 bases and 5 bases respectively, with 16 bases between them. CDR3 length: 16 amino acids. Germline-derived CDR1 and CDR2 are ENHRY and SYGVKD. The CDR3 DNA sequence: TGTGCCATCAGTGAGTCGCGTCGGGGGGCGCGGACTGAAGCTTTCTTT. It is translated as CAISESRRGARTEAFF.

This clonotype was seen a few times. J is TRBJ2-2 and V is TRBV12-3 or TRBV12-4; TRBD2 matches at 9 bases. The CDR3 totals 17 residues. The J segment lost 5 bases and the V segment lost 7 bases, leaving 14 bases of the junction unmatched. CDR3 region: CASIPQLWLAGTGELFF. The CDR3 nucleotides are TGTGCCAGCATCCCCCAGCTATGGCTAGCGGGAACCGGGGAGCTGTTTTTT.

This clonotype showed up just a few times. The rearrangement links TRBV5-1 to TRBJ1-5; D is uncertain. The CDR3 runs to 13 residues. Per the germline V gene, CDR1 is SGHRS and CDR2 is YFSETQ. V lost 0 bases and J lost 5, with 6 bases in between. The CDR3 region is CASSLAPDQPQHF. As DNA, the CDR3 is TGCGCCAGCAGCTTGGCCCCGGATCAGCCCCAGCATTTT.

The V call is TRBV20-1, the J call TRBJ1-4; no firm D call. V shed 6 bases and J shed 5 bases, with 16 bases lying between them. CDR3 length: 14 amino acids. Germline-derived CDR1 and CDR2 are DFQATT and SNEGSKA (reference sequence). CDR3 nucleotide sequence: TGCAGTGCCTTGACCCCCATGGGGAATGAAAAACTGTTTTTT. Residues: CSALTPMGNEKLFF.

This clonotype came up a few times. The chain is built from TRBV6-2 or TRBV6-3 and TRBJ2-1; D is undetermined. The CDR3 length is 13 residues. The ends were cut back, 7 bases at V and 0 bases at J, with 7 bases in the middle. Germline lookup yields CDR1 MNHEY and CDR2 SVGEGT. CDR3 sequence reads: CASTKPSYNEQFF. The CDR3 bases are TGTGCCAGCACCAAGCCCTCCTACAATGAGCAGTTCTTC.

This clonotype was observed a handful of times. The CDR3 DNA is TGTGCCAGCAGTGTGGGGTCCGAGCAGTACGTC. It is translated as CASSVGSEQYV. This chain links TRBV2 with TRBJ2-7, with no clear D. The CDR3 runs 11 residues. Germline CDR1 and CDR2: SNHLY and FYNNEI. Deletions cut 4 bases from V and 6 bases from J, with 7 bases between.

V and J are TRBV7-2 and TRBJ1-1, with a possible D match to TRBD1 (5 bases). The germline gives CDR1 SGHTA, CDR2 FQGNSA. The length of the CDR3 is 14 residues. The ends were cut back, 5 bases at V and 1 base at J, with 11 bases in the middle. The CDR3 loop reads CASSLGRQNTEAFF. In DNA form, the CDR3 reads TGTGCCAGCAGCCTGGGACGGCAGAACACTGAAGCTTTCTTT.

This clonotype occurred a few times. This chain uses TRBV9 with TRBJ2-2; the D is unclear. The CDR3 is made up of 14 amino acids. Trimming stripped 0 bases from V and 4 bases from J, with 7 bases between. Germline CDR1 is SGDLS and CDR2 is YYNGEE. The CDR3 spells CASSVGDSTGELFF. In DNA, the CDR3 is TGTGCCAGCAGCGTAGGTGACTCCACCGGGGAGCTGTTTTTT.

V is TRBV7-2 and J is TRBJ2-6; 8 positions agree with TRBD1. The germline CDR1 and CDR2 sequences are SGHTA and FQGNSA. V lost 6 bases, J lost 2 bases, and 6 bases stayed unmatched. This CDR3 region has 16 residues. CDR3 sequence (DNA): TGTGCCAGCAGTTTCCCAGGGGGCGCTGGGGCCAACGTCCTGACTTTC. This encodes CASSFPGGAGANVLTF.

This clonotype was detected a few times. The chain couples TRBV11-2 to TRBJ1-5, with D possibly matching TRBD1 (5 bases). The CDR3 contains 15 residues. CDR1 SGHAT and CDR2 FQNNGV come from the germline V gene. V lost 2 bases to trimming and J lost 3 bases, with 11 bases between them. CDR3 sequence (DNA): TGTGCCAGCAGCTTATCCGACAGCTTCAATCAGCCCCAGCATTTT. Residues: CASSLSDSFNQPQHF.

The chain combines TRBV20-1 with TRBJ2-7; the D gene could be TRBD1 or TRBD2 (5 bases each). The CDR3 consists of 11 residues. Trimming shortened V by 3 bases and J by 6 bases, and 9 bases separated the two germline ends. Per the germline V gene, CDR1 is DFQATT and CDR2 is SNEGSKA (reference sequence). CDR3 region: CSARGVTEQYF. CDR3 in DNA: TGCAGTGCTAGGGGGGTCACCGAGCAGTACTTC.

The chain couples TRBV7-9 to TRBJ2-7; D gene unclear. The V gene lost 7 bases and the J gene lost 2 bases, with 12 bases spanning the gap. Germline CDR1 reads SEHNR; CDR2 reads FQNEAQ (reference sequence). This CDR3 spans 13 amino acids. CDR3 sequence (DNA): TGTGCCAGCATCCCGAGTGGCACCTACGAGCAGTACTTC. Translated, it gives CASIPSGTYEQYF.

At least ten counts were recorded for this clonotype. The V gene is TRBV15, the J gene TRBJ2-3, with 7 bases that match TRBD1. Germline values: CDR1 LNHNV, CDR2 YYDKDF (reference sequence). The CDR3 length is 14 residues. Trimming at V came to 8 bases and at J to 4 bases, leaving 9 bases not matched to a gene. The CDR3 loop reads CATRDRQGPDTQYF. CDR3 coding DNA: TGTGCCACCCGAGACCGACAGGGTCCAGATACGCAGTATTTT.

The chain carries TRBV28 and TRBJ2-7, with D perhaps matching TRBD1 (6 bases). The CDR3 loop spans 15 amino acids. Germline CDR1 reads MDHEN; CDR2 reads SYDVKM. V was pared by 4 bases and J by 0 bases, with 13 bases between. In DNA, the CDR3 is TGTGCCAGCAGTTCCGGGACACTTAGCTCCTACGAGCAGTACTTC. It codes for CASSSGTLSSYEQYF.

CDR3 sequence reads: CAAGGGAPNTGELFF. The CDR3, as DNA: TGTGCCGCCGGAGGAGGGGCCCCGAACACCGGGGAGCTGTTTTTT. The chain uses TRBV24-1 and TRBJ2-2; D possibly corresponds to TRBD2 (6 bases). CDR3 length: 15 residues. The ends were cut back, 12 bases at V and 0 bases at J, with 16 bases in the middle. CDR1 is KGHDR and CDR2 is SFDVKD in the germline V gene.

This clonotype was seen more than once but under ten times. The chain uses TRBV28 and TRBJ1-1; D is undetermined. From germline, CDR1 is MDHEN and CDR2 SYDVKM. The CDR3 is 14 amino acids. Between the trimmed V and J ends, which lost 11 bases and 2 bases, there was a span of 18 bases. The CDR3 DNA is TGTGCCCTAGTTAGGACTAGAAGTAACACTGAAGCTTTCTTT. Its translation is CALVRTRSNTEAFF.

This chain connects TRBV12-3 or TRBV12-4 to TRBJ2-1; possible D gene TRBD1, 6 bases. V lost 6 bases to trimming and J lost 0 bases, with 12 bases between them. The CDR3 extends over 15 amino acids. The CDR3 DNA follows: TGTGCCAGCAGGAAAACAGGGAGCTCCTACAATGAGCAGTTCTTC. Its protein product is CASRKTGSSYNEQFF.

V and J are TRBV20-1 and TRBJ2-7; D could derive from TRBD1 or TRBD2 (5 bases each). Trimming stripped 1 base from V and 5 bases from J, with 21 bases between. Germline V gene lookup returns CDR1 DFQATT and CDR2 SNEGSKA (reference sequence). The CDR3 covers 16 residues. The CDR3 region is CSARGSWGYLVNEQYF. As DNA, the CDR3 is TGCAGTGCTAGAGGGTCTTGGGGGTATTTGGTCAACGAGCAGTACTTC.